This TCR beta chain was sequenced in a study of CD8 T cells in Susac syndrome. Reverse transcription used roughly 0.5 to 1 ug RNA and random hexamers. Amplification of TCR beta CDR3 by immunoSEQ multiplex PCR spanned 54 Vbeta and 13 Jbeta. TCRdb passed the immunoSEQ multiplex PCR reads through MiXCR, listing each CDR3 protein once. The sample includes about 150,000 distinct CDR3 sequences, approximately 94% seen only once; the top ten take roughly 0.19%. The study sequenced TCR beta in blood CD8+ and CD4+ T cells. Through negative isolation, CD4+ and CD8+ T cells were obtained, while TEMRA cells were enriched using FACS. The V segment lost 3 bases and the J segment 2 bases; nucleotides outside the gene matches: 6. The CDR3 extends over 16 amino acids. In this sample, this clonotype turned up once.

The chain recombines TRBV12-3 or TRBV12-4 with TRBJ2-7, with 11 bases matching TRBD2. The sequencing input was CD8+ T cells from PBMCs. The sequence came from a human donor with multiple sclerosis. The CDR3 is CASSFPLAGDPYEQYF. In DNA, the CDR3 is TGTGCCAGCAGTTTCCCACTAGCGGGGGACCCCTACGAGCAGTACTTC.